Below are 3 T cell receptor beta chains sequenced from a single sample in a study of OX40 agonist ivuxolimab in advanced cancers. Libraries were prepared by immunoSEQ multiplex PCR; TCRdb keeps only in-frame clonotypes and omits some of them. The sample lists about 74,000 clones, 84% occurring once. Sequenced material: CD4+ or CD8+ T cells sorted from blood, taken in a trial of the OX40 agonist ivuxolimab. The receptors were sampled from an adult with an advanced solid tumor such as melanoma, head and neck, liver or kidney cancer.

Only one count was recorded for this clone. The chain recombines TRBV11-3 with TRBJ1-1, with unresolved D. Germline lookup yields CDR1 SGHNT and CDR2 YENEEA. This CDR3 contains 13 residues. With 4 bases removed from V and 1 base from J, the gap between germline ends came to 7 bases. CDR3 in amino acids: CASSSQTNTEAFF. In nucleotides, the CDR3 is TGTGCCAGCAGCTCACAAACGAACACTGAAGCTTTCTTT.

J is TRBJ1-5 and V is TRBV30; D may be TRBD1 (6 bases). Trimming removed 0 bases from V and 7 bases from J, with 7 bases in between. The CDR3 covers 12 residues. Germline V gene sequence: CDR1 GTSNPN, CDR2 SVGIG (reference sequence). The CDR3 protein is CAWSVQGQPQHF. CDR3 nucleotide sequence: TGTGCCTGGAGTGTACAGGGACAGCCCCAGCATTTT.

This clone occurred once. The chain links TRBV7-8 to TRBJ2-4; 12 nucleotides agree with TRBD1. The CDR3 length is 17 residues. Trimming at V came to 2 bases and at J to 3 bases, leaving 5 bases not matched to a gene. CDR1 and CDR2 (germline): SGHVS, FQNEAQ. CDR3 nucleotide sequence: TGTGCCAGCAGCTTAACGGGACAGGGGGCCAGCAAAAACATTCAGTACTTC. This codes for CASSLTGQGASKNIQYF.